The next 21 T cell receptor beta chains were all read from a single sample in a study of blood T cell repertoires in COVID-19. Produced via immunoSEQ multiplex PCR; TCRdb's table is partial and in-frame only. This table holds some 45,000 clones, 82% found once. Material for sequencing was peripheral blood. The receptors shown here come from a woman in her sixties or seventies with acute or convalescent COVID-19.

This sequence joins TRBV5-1 and TRBJ2-5, with a tentative D call TRBD1 (6 bases). The CDR3 runs 14 residues. Germline values: CDR1 SGHRS, CDR2 YFSETQ. V dropped 4 bases and J dropped 4 bases, with 14 bases sitting between them. In DNA, the CDR3 is TGCGCCAGCAGCCCAACGACAGGAGGAGAGACCCAGTACTTC. This sequence encodes CASSPTTGGETQYF.

V and J are TRBV29-1 and TRBJ2-1; maybe TRBD2 (6 bases). V was pared by 4 bases and J by 0 bases, with 16 bases between. Germline lookup yields CDR1 SQVTM and CDR2 ANQGSEA. The CDR3 extends over 16 amino acids. The CDR3 protein is CSVAGVAESSYNEQFF. In nucleotides, the CDR3 is TGCAGCGTTGCGGGGGTAGCGGAAAGCTCCTACAATGAGCAGTTCTTC.

This chain links TRBV29-1 with TRBJ1-5; D unresolved. Germline V gives CDR1 SQVTM, CDR2 ANQGSEA. This CDR3 is built from 13 residues. V gave up 2 bases and J gave up 6 bases, with 11 bases separating them. The CDR3 here is CSVETEPGQPQHF. The CDR3, as DNA: TGCAGCGTTGAAACGGAACCGGGTCAGCCCCAGCATTTT.

This clone was found a few times. The V call is TRBV30, the J call TRBJ2-2; TRBD2 matches 8 bases. Trimming cost V 2 bases and J 7 bases; bases outside gene matches: 12. The CDR3 length is 16 residues. Germline CDR1 GTSNPN, CDR2 SVGIG (reference sequence). Here the CDR3 reads CAWSRIAGWYGGELFF. The CDR3 DNA sequence: TGTGCCTGGAGTAGGATAGCGGGGTGGTATGGCGGGGAGCTGTTTTTT. Looking up the rest from reference TRBV30 and TRBJ2-2 gives the full variable domain: SQTIHQWPATLVQPVGSPLSLECTVEGTSNPNLYWYRQAAGRGLQLLFYSVGIGQISSEVPQNLSASRPQDRQFILSSKKLLLSDSGFYLCAWSRIAGWYGGELFFGEGSRLTVL.

The V call is TRBV7-9, the J call TRBJ2-1; 8 nucleotides match TRBD1. Germline CDR1 reads SEHNR; CDR2 reads FQNEAQ (reference sequence). The CDR3 spans 17 residues. J lost 8 bases, V lost 5 bases, and 17 bases had no gene match. The CDR3 region is CASSHGTGNLGLDEQFF. The CDR3 DNA reads as TGTGCCAGCAGCCACGGGACAGGCAATCTTGGTTTGGATGAGCAGTTCTTC.

This clone has more than one count but fewer than ten. The chain carries TRBV5-1 and TRBJ2-7; D possibly corresponds to TRBD2 (5 bases). The germline V gene encodes CDR1 SGHRS and CDR2 YFSETQ. This CDR3 comprises 16 residues. V was shortened by 5 bases and J by 1 base, with 19 bases between the two germline ends. The CDR3 region is CASRPGVGDYSYEQYF. CDR3 nucleotides: TGCGCCAGCAGGCCTGGTGTCGGGGATTATTCCTACGAGCAGTACTTC.

This clone was recorded a few times. J is TRBJ2-1 and V is TRBV9, with D possibly matching TRBD2 (6 bases). The V and J ends lost 2 bases and 5 bases respectively, with 14 bases between them. The CDR3 consists of 15 residues. Germline V gene data show CDR1 as SGDLS and CDR2 as YYNGEE. The CDR3 sequence is CASSVVGGAHNEQFF. CDR3 DNA sequence: TGTGCCAGCAGCGTCGTAGGAGGGGCCCACAATGAGCAGTTCTTC.

The V gene is TRBV30, the J gene TRBJ2-7, with 9 bases that match TRBD1. This CDR3 is 15 amino acids long. Per the germline V gene, CDR1 is GTSNPN and CDR2 is SVGIG (reference sequence). The J segment lost 4 bases and the V segment lost 2 bases, leaving 9 bases of the junction unmatched. DNA for the CDR3: TGTGCCTGGAGTTTTACCGGGACAGGGCCTTACGAGCAGTACTTC. Amino acids: CAWSFTGTGPYEQYF. The variable domain in full, completed from reference TRBV30 and TRBJ2-7, reads SQTIHQWPATLVQPVGSPLSLECTVEGTSNPNLYWYRQAAGRGLQLLFYSVGIGQISSEVPQNLSASRPQDRQFILSSKKLLLSDSGFYLCAWSFTGTGPYEQYFGPGTRLTVT.

V gene TRBV6-5 combines with J gene TRBJ2-3, with 11 bases that match TRBD2. The CDR3 consists of 16 residues. Germline loops: CDR1 MNHEY, CDR2 SVGAGI. Trimming cost V 4 bases and J 8 bases; bases outside gene matches: 11. The CDR3 sequence: CASSFMVAGGRGTQYF. The CDR3 DNA sequence: TGTGCCAGCAGTTTCATGGTAGCGGGGGGGCGTGGTACGCAGTATTTT.

The rearrangement joins TRBV7-2 to TRBJ1-5; no clear D gene. The length of the CDR3 is 13 residues. The V gene's germline CDR1 is SGHTA and CDR2 FQGNSA. V was cut by 5 bases and J by 0 bases, with 5 bases left in between. CDR3 in DNA: TGTGCCAGCAGCCCTAATAGCAATCAGCCCCAGCATTTT. It is translated as CASSPNSNQPQHF.

The V and J genes are TRBV11-2 and TRBJ1-5; D perhaps matches TRBD1 (5 bases). V was clipped by 3 bases and J by 2 bases, with 11 bases between them. This CDR3 is 15 amino acids long. CDR1 SGHAT and CDR2 FQNNGV come from the germline V gene. The CDR3 DNA sequence: TGTGCCAGCAGCTTGCAGGGTACGCGCAATCAGCCCCAGCATTTT. Its translation is CASSLQGTRNQPQHF.

V is TRBV20-1 and J is TRBJ2-7; D is uncertain. V lost 3 bases and J lost 6, with 9 bases in between. The CDR3 runs to 11 residues. From germline, CDR1 is DFQATT and CDR2 SNEGSKA (reference sequence). The CDR3 loop reads CSARRGLEQYF. The CDR3 region has the DNA TGCAGTGCTAGGCGCGGTCTCGAGCAGTACTTC.

This clone appeared a single time. This chain connects TRBV7-9 to TRBJ1-6; the match to TRBD1 covers 8 bases. V gave up 3 bases and J gave up 9 bases; unmatched junction bases: 7. The CDR3 totals 15 residues. The germline V gene has CDR1 SEHNR and CDR2 FQNEAQ (reference sequence). CDR3 sequence reads: CASSFLRQGLSPLHF. In DNA, the CDR3 is TGTGCCAGCAGCTTCCTCCGACAGGGGCTTTCACCCCTCCACTTT.

This rearrangement joins TRBV6-6 to TRBJ1-1; D call uncertain. CDR1 is MNHNY and CDR2 is SVGAGI in the germline V gene (reference sequence). The CDR3 consists of 11 residues. V was shortened by 5 bases and J by 6 bases, with 7 bases between the two germline ends. CDR3 region: CASSTVAEAFF. The CDR3 region has the DNA TGTGCCAGCAGTACGGTTGCTGAAGCTTTCTTT.

V usage is TRBV29-1 and J usage is TRBJ2-1; 15 positions match TRBD2. Unmatched junction bases numbered 11, after V lost 4 bases and J lost 7 bases. From germline, CDR1 is SQVTM and CDR2 ANQGSEA. This CDR3 is 17 amino acids long. The CDR3 region is CSVVPFRGTSGGNEQFF. For the CDR3, the DNA is TGCAGCGTTGTCCCTTTCAGGGGGACTAGCGGGGGGAATGAGCAGTTCTTC.

V and J are TRBV7-2 and TRBJ2-2; no clear D gene. Germline V gives CDR1 SGHTA, CDR2 FQGNSA. The CDR3 contains 15 residues. The V and J ends lost 6 bases and 4 bases respectively, with 15 bases between them. The CDR3 is CASRRSADRTGELFF. Here the CDR3 DNA reads TGTGCCAGCAGGCGGTCGGCAGACCGCACCGGGGAGCTGTTTTTT.

The count of this clone is one. The chain combines TRBV30 with TRBJ1-1; tentatively, D is TRBD1 (6 bases). Germline V gene lookup returns CDR1 GTSNPN and CDR2 SVGIG (reference sequence). The CDR3 runs 11 residues. V lost 8 bases, J lost 3 bases, and 10 bases lay in between. The CDR3 spells CAEKGDTEAFF. The CDR3, as DNA: TGTGCCGAAAAGGGGGACACTGAAGCTTTCTTT.

The chain uses TRBV29-1 and TRBJ2-7; 7 positions match TRBD1. Trimming took 4 bases from V and 2 from J; bases not matched to a gene: 2. This CDR3 contains 12 residues. The germline V gene has CDR1 SQVTM and CDR2 ANQGSEA. DNA of the CDR3: TGCAGCGTTGGAACAGGGGCCTACGAGCAGTACTTC. Translation gives CSVGTGAYEQYF.

The V call is TRBV19, the J call TRBJ2-6; TRBD2 is a possible D gene (5 bases). Germline V gives CDR1 LNHDA, CDR2 SQIVND (reference sequence). V was shortened by 3 bases and J by 3 bases, with 18 bases between the two germline ends. The CDR3 length is 18 residues. The CDR3 protein is CASSIVGWEIIGANVLTF. Here the CDR3 DNA reads TGTGCCAGTAGTATCGTGGGCTGGGAGATAATTGGGGCCAACGTCCTGACTTTC. Full variable domain (outside the CDR3, taken from reference TRBV19 and TRBJ2-6): DGGITQSPKYLFRKEGQNVTLSCEQNLNHDAMYWYRQDPGQGLRLIYYSQIVNDFQKGDIAEGYSVSREKKESFPLTVTSAQKNPTAFYLCASSIVGWEIIGANVLTFGAGSRLTVL.

J is TRBJ1-2 and V is TRBV6-5; D gene unclear. The CDR3 length is 12 residues. The V end lost 4 bases, the J end lost 8 bases, and 11 bases lay between the germline ends. The germline V gene has CDR1 MNHEY and CDR2 SVGAGI. CDR3 loop: CASSWRAGGYTF. DNA of the CDR3: TGTGCCAGCAGTTGGAGGGCAGGCGGCTACACCTTC.

The gene calls are TRBV27 and TRBJ2-3; 13 bases fit TRBD2. This CDR3 comprises 17 residues. V lost 6 bases and J lost 2; bases outside the gene matches: 8. Germline CDR1 is MNHEY and CDR2 is SMNVEV (reference sequence). Written as DNA, the CDR3 is TGTGCCAGCAGCCAACCGGGACTAGCGGGAACCACAGATACGCAGTATTTT. Amino acids: CASSQPGLAGTTDTQYF.